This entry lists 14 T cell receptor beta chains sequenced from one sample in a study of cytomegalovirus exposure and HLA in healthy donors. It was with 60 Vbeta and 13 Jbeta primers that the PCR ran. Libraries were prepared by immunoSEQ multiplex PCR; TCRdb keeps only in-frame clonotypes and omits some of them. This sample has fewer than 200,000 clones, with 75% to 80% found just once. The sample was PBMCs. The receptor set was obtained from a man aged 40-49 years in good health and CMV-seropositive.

CDR3 region: CASSLSTGAKNIQYF. CDR3 in DNA: TGTGCCAGCAGTTTATCGACCGGGGCCAAAAACATTCAGTACTTC. The chain links TRBV27 to TRBJ2-4, with D uncertain. From germline, CDR1 is MNHEY and CDR2 SMNVEV (reference sequence). Trimming stripped 0 bases from V and 1 base from J, with 7 bases between. The CDR3 spans 15 residues.

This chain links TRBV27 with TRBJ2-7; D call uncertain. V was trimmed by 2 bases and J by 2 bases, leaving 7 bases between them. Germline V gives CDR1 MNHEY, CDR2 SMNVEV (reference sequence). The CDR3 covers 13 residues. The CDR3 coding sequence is TGTGCCAGCAGTTTAGGGCCTACCTACGAGCAGTACTTC. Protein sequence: CASSLGPTYEQYF.

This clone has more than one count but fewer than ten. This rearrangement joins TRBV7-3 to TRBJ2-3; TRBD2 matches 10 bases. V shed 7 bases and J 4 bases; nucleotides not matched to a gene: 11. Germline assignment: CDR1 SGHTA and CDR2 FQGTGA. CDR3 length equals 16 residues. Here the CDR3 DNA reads TGTGCCAGCAATTCTCCCCGAGCGGGAGGGGCAGATACGCAGTATTTT. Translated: CASNSPRAGGADTQYF.

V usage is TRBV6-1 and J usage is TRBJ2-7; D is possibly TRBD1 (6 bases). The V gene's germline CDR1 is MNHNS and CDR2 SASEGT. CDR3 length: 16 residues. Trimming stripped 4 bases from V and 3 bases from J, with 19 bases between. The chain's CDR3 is CASSGGPGQTNYEQYF. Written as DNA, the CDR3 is TGTGCCAGCAGTGGCGGTCCGGGACAAACAAACTACGAGCAGTACTTC.

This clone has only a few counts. The CDR3 is CASSQDGPRYEQYF. The CDR3 DNA is TGCGCCAGCAGCCAAGATGGTCCTAGATACGAGCAGTACTTC. This chain links TRBV4-1 with TRBJ2-7; no clear D gene. Germline CDR1 MGHRA, CDR2 YSYEKL. The CDR3 has 14 amino acids. Deletions cut 0 bases from V and 4 bases from J, with 10 bases between.

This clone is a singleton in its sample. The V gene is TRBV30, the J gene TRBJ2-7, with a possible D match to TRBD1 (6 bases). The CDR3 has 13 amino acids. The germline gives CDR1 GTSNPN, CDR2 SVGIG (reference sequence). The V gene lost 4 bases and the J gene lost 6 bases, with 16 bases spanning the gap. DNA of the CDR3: TGTGCCTGGACCAAGGAGCAGGGGCTCGAGCAGTACTTC. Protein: CAWTKEQGLEQYF. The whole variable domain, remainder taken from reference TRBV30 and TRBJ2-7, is SQTIHQWPATLVQPVGSPLSLECTVEGTSNPNLYWYRQAAGRGLQLLFYSVGIGQISSEVPQNLSASRPQDRQFILSSKKLLLSDSGFYLCAWTKEQGLEQYFGPGTRLTVT.

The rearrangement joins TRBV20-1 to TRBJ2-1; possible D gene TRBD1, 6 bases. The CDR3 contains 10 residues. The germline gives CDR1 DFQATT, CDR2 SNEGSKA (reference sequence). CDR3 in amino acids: CSPTGNEQFF. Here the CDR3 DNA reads TGCAGCCCGACAGGAAATGAGCAGTTCTTC.

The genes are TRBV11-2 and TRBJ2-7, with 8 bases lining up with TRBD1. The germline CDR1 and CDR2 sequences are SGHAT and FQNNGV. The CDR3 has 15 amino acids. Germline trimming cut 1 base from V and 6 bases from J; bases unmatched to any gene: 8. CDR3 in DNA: TGTGCCAGCAGCTTAGGGTCAGGGGGCTTTATCGAGCAGTACTTC. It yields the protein CASSLGSGGFIEQYF.

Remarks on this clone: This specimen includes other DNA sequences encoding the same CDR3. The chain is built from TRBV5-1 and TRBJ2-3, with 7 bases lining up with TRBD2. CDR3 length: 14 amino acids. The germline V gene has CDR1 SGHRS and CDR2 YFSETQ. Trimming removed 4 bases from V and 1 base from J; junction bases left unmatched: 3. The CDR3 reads CASSSLAGTDTQYF. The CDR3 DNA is TGCGCCAGCAGCAGTCTAGCGGGCACAGATACGCAGTATTTT.

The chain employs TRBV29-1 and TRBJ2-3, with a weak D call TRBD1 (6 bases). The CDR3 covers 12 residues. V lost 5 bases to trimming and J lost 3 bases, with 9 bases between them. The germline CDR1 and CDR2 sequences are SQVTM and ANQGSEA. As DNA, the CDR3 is TGCAGCGTTCACAGGGATACAGATACGCAGTATTTT. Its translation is CSVHRDTDTQYF.

The CDR3 sequence: CASSLSNGGGPYEQYF. The CDR3 coding sequence is TGTGCCAGCAGCTTATCCAACGGAGGGGGCCCCTACGAGCAGTACTTC. The chain uses TRBV7-8 and TRBJ2-7; possible D gene TRBD1, 7 bases. V lost 2 bases, J lost 2 bases, and 16 bases lay in between. CDR1 SGHVS and CDR2 FQNEAQ come from the germline V gene. The CDR3 covers 16 residues.

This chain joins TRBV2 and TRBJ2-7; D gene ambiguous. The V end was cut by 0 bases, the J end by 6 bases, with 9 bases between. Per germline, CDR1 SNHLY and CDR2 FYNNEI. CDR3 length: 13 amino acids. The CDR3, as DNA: TGTGCCAGCAGTGAAGCCCGGGTAACCGAGCAGTACTTC. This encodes CASSEARVTEQYF.

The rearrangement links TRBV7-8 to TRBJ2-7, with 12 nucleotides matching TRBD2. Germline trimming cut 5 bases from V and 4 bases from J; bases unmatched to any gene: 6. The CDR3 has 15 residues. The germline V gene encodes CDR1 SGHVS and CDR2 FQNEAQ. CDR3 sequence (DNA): TGTGCCAGCAGCACCAGACTAGCGGGAGTTTACGAGCAGTACTTC. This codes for CASSTRLAGVYEQYF.

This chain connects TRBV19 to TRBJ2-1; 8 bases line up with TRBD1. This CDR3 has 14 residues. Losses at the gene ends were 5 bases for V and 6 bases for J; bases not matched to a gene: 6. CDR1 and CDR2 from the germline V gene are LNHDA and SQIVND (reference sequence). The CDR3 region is CASSRQGPGNEQFF. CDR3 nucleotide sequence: TGTGCCAGTAGTCGACAGGGGCCAGGCAATGAGCAGTTCTTC.